Below, 26 T cell receptor beta chains from the same sample are listed, as sequenced in a study of cytomegalovirus exposure and HLA in healthy donors. 13 Jbeta primers and 60 Vbeta primers were used for the PCR. Clones were read by immunoSEQ multiplex PCR, and TCRdb kept only the in-frame ones, dropping some. Of about 190,000 clones detected, around 84% appear once; the ten largest clones hold roughly 1.8%. Sequenced material: PBMCs. These receptors came from a woman between 18 and 30 years old in good health and CMV-seronegative.

The V and J genes are TRBV6-6 and TRBJ2-7, with D possibly TRBD2 on 5 matching bases. Per germline, CDR1 MNHNY and CDR2 SVGAGI (reference sequence). CDR3 length: 13 amino acids. V was trimmed by 4 bases and J by 4 bases, leaving 11 bases between them. CDR3 region: CASSSARGYEQYF. CDR3 nucleotides: TGTGCCAGCAGTTCCGCTCGAGGGTACGAGCAGTACTTC.

J is TRBJ1-5 and V is TRBV6-6; tentatively, D is TRBD1 (5 bases). The CDR3 contains 15 residues. CDR1 and CDR2 (germline): MNHNY, SVGAGI (reference sequence). Trimming pared 4 bases from V and 2 bases from J, leaving 12 bases between. Here the CDR3 reads CASSSGPGGNQPQHF. The CDR3 bases are TGTGCCAGCAGTTCCGGCCCGGGGGGCAATCAGCCCCAGCATTTT.

The J gene is TRBJ2-7, the V gene TRBV9, with D possibly being TRBD2 (5 bases). Germline V lookup: CDR1 SGDLS, CDR2 YYNGEE. CDR3 length: 15 amino acids. The V gene lost 0 bases and the J gene lost 7 bases, with 17 bases spanning the gap. CDR3 amino acids: CASSVEAEDPREQYF. The DNA for the CDR3 is TGTGCCAGCAGCGTAGAGGCGGAGGACCCGCGGGAGCAGTACTTC.

V gene TRBV29-1 combines with J gene TRBJ1-3, with D perhaps matching TRBD1 (5 bases). This CDR3 has 14 residues. Trimming pared 4 bases from V and 0 bases from J, leaving 10 bases between. Per the germline V gene, CDR1 is SQVTM and CDR2 is ANQGSEA. The CDR3 DNA sequence: TGCAGCGTTGGGATCGACAGCTCTGGAAACACCATATATTTT. Its protein is CSVGIDSSGNTIYF.

Here the CDR3 reads CASSLGGRNQETQYF. CDR3 DNA: TGTGCCAGCAGCTTAGGCGGCCGAAACCAAGAGACCCAGTACTTC. The gene calls are TRBV7-2 and TRBJ2-5; D is ambiguous. V shed 1 base and J shed 0 bases, with 9 bases lying between them. The CDR3 runs to 15 residues. CDR1 SGHTA and CDR2 FQGNSA come from the germline V gene.

The chain couples TRBV25-1 to TRBJ1-1; weak D call: TRBD1 (5 bases). V was pared by 1 base and J by 11 bases, with 8 bases between. Germline values: CDR1 MGHDK, CDR2 SYGVNS. The CDR3 has 11 residues. The CDR3 DNA is TGTGCCAGCAGTGAATCAGGGCGGGCTTTCTTT. Its protein is CASSESGRAFF.

This CDR3 is CASTRQGGYYEQYF. As DNA, the CDR3 is TGTGCCAGCACTCGACAGGGGGGCTACTACGAGCAGTACTTC. The chain employs TRBV5-4 and TRBJ2-7; TRBD1 matches at 9 bases. From germline, CDR1 is SGHNT and CDR2 YYREEE (reference sequence). This CDR3 comprises 14 residues. The ends lost 6 bases at V and 3 bases at J; junction bases unmatched: 7.

The rearrangement uses TRBV19 and TRBJ2-1, with 15 bases aligning to TRBD2. The CDR3 runs 16 residues. Germline values: CDR1 LNHDA, CDR2 SQIVND (reference sequence). V shed 1 base, J shed 7 bases, and the junction held 2 bases outside the gene matches. In DNA form, the CDR3 reads TGTGCCAGTAGTATAGCGGGGACTAGCGGGAGGAATGAGCAGTTCTTC. Encoded protein: CASSIAGTSGRNEQFF.

The CDR3 DNA reads as TGTGCCAGCAGCTCCGTGTCGGGGGCCCAGCATTTT. Residues: CASSSVSGAQHF. The chain has TRBV7-8 and TRBJ1-5; tentative D call: TRBD1 (5 bases). Germline CDR1 SGHVS, CDR2 FQNEAQ. V was pared by 4 bases and J by 11 bases, with 12 bases between. CDR3 size: 12 residues.

The chain is built from TRBV6-1 and TRBJ1-5; no clear D. CDR3 length: 14 amino acids. V was trimmed by 4 bases and J by 0 bases, leaving 7 bases between them. Germline assignment: CDR1 MNHNS and CDR2 SASEGT. The CDR3 reads CASSGRYSNQPQHF. In DNA form, the CDR3 reads TGTGCCAGCAGTGGCAGGTATAGCAATCAGCCCCAGCATTTT.

This chain connects TRBV4-3 to TRBJ2-3; a possible D gene is TRBD1 (6 bases). From germline, CDR1 is LGHNA and CDR2 YSLEER. The CDR3 contains 15 residues. Trimming shortened V by 0 bases and J by 2 bases, and 9 bases separated the two germline ends. Here the CDR3 DNA reads TGCGCCAGCAGCCAAGAGGACAGATACACAGATACGCAGTATTTT. Translated, it gives CASSQEDRYTDTQYF.

This chain links TRBV18 with TRBJ2-7, with D possibly TRBD2 on 5 matching bases. Trimming took off 3 bases at V and 5 bases at J, with 14 bases between the two ends. Germline V gene data show CDR1 as KGHSH and CDR2 as LQKENI. The CDR3 is made up of 14 amino acids. The CDR3 loop is CASSPASLFHEQYF. The CDR3 nucleotides read TGTGCCAGCTCACCGGCTAGCCTATTCCACGAGCAGTACTTC.

This chain links TRBV5-6 with TRBJ2-7; 7 bases are a match to TRBD1. Germline V gene sequence: CDR1 SGHDT, CDR2 YYEEEE. J gave up 3 bases and V 0 bases, and 6 bases lay outside the gene matches. This CDR3 spans 15 amino acids. CDR3 residues: CASSLAPGGVYEQYF. The CDR3 nucleotides read TGTGCCAGCAGCTTGGCCCCAGGGGGTGTCTACGAGCAGTACTTC.

The chain has TRBV5-5 and TRBJ2-5, with D uncertain. Trimming left V 3 bases short and J 2 bases short, with 14 bases between. The CDR3 consists of 15 residues. The germline gives CDR1 SGHKS, CDR2 YYEKEE (reference sequence). DNA of the CDR3: TGTGCCAGCAGCTCGTGGTCTGCGGTGCAAGAGACCCAGTACTTC. Protein product: CASSSWSAVQETQYF.

The J gene is TRBJ2-7, the V gene TRBV2; maybe TRBD2 (7 bases). Germline-derived CDR1 and CDR2 are SNHLY and FYNNEI. CDR3 length equals 12 residues. V lost 6 bases to trimming and J lost 6 bases, with 12 bases between them. As DNA, the CDR3 is TGTGCCAGCAGGAGGGGGGGGCTCGAGCAGTACTTC. It codes for CASRRGGLEQYF.

The CDR3 reads CASSQASNAADTQYF. CDR3 nucleotides: TGTGCCAGCAGCCAAGCCTCTAATGCGGCAGATACGCAGTATTTT. The chain couples TRBV4-2 to TRBJ2-3; D ambiguous. There are 15 residues in the CDR3. CDR1 and CDR2 (germline): LGHNA, YNFKEQ. The germline V and J ends were trimmed by 1 base and 4 bases, with 12 bases remaining between them.

V and J are TRBV6-5 and TRBJ2-5; TRBD1 agrees at 8 bases. The CDR3 covers 14 residues. V shed 6 bases, J shed 11 bases, and the junction held 14 bases outside the gene matches. Per germline, CDR1 MNHEY and CDR2 SVGAGI. CDR3: CASRRTQGAYEQYF. The CDR3 DNA reads as TGTGCCAGCAGGCGGACCCAGGGGGCTTATGAGCAGTACTTC.

This sequence joins TRBV14 and TRBJ2-7, with a weak D call TRBD1 (9 bases). The CDR3 is made up of 16 amino acids. Trimming removed 3 bases from V and 3 bases from J, with 18 bases in between. The germline CDR1 and CDR2 sequences are SGHDN and FVKESK. The CDR3 region has the DNA TGTGCCAGCAGCCAGCTCGGGACAGGGACTAGCTACGAGCAGTACTTC. Translating gives CASSQLGTGTSYEQYF.

This chain connects TRBV6-6 to TRBJ2-3, with unresolved D. V was clipped by 9 bases and J by 5 bases, with 9 bases between them. The CDR3 runs 11 residues. Germline V lookup: CDR1 MNHNY, CDR2 SVGAGI (reference sequence). The CDR3 loop reads CASYYGDTQYF. The DNA for the CDR3 is TGTGCCAGTTACTATGGAGATACGCAGTATTTT.

In its sample, this clone was seen a few times. The rearrangement links TRBV2 to TRBJ1-2, with TRBD1 identical over 9 bases. The CDR3 is made up of 15 amino acids. V gave up 6 bases and J gave up 4 bases; unmatched junction bases: 9. Per germline, CDR1 SNHLY and CDR2 FYNNEI. CDR3 amino acids: CASRGVGQGRYGYTF. CDR3 DNA: TGTGCCAGCAGGGGGGTGGGACAGGGACGCTATGGCTACACCTTC.

The V and J genes are TRBV15 and TRBJ1-1; D unclear. Deletions cut 0 bases from V and 5 bases from J, with 7 bases between. Germline loops: CDR1 LNHNV, CDR2 YYDKDF (reference sequence). The CDR3 runs to 13 residues. The DNA of the CDR3 is TGTGCCACCAGCAGAGAACGGTTTACTGAAGCTTTCTTT. Translating gives CATSRERFTEAFF.

The rearrangement uses TRBV5-4 and TRBJ2-5; 11 nucleotides match TRBD2. The length of the CDR3 is 15 residues. From germline, CDR1 is SGHNT and CDR2 YYREEE (reference sequence). Germline trimming cut 4 bases from V and 4 bases from J; bases unmatched to any gene: 6. In nucleotides, the CDR3 is TGTGCCAGCAGCGTGACTAGCGGGGAGGTAGAGACCCAGTACTTC. Translated, it gives CASSVTSGEVETQYF.

The V gene is TRBV2, the J gene TRBJ1-1, with TRBD1 identical over 9 bases. The ends lost 4 bases at V and 1 base at J; junction bases unmatched: 4. Germline CDR1 reads SNHLY; CDR2 reads FYNNEI. The CDR3 totals 15 residues. The CDR3 loop is CASSGTGGWNTEAFF. The CDR3 DNA follows: TGTGCCAGCAGTGGAACAGGGGGCTGGAACACTGAAGCTTTCTTT.

The CDR3 coding sequence is TGTGCCAGCAGTTACGGCAGGGGGGTCTCCTACGAGCAGTACTTC. Protein: CASSYGRGVSYEQYF. The chain joins TRBV6-5 to TRBJ2-7; a possible D gene is TRBD1 (7 bases). CDR1 and CDR2 (germline): MNHEY, SVGAGI. This CDR3 contains 15 residues. The V and J ends lost 2 bases and 0 bases respectively, with 11 bases between them.

This sequence joins TRBV18 and TRBJ1-5; 8 nucleotides line up with TRBD1. The CDR3 runs 16 residues. CDR1 is KGHSH, CDR2 LQKENI, per germline. Germline trimming cut 1 base from V and 3 bases from J; bases unmatched to any gene: 5. For the CDR3, the DNA is TGTGCCAGCTCACCACGACAGGGGAGCCACAATCAGCCCCAGCATTTT. Translating it yields CASSPRQGSHNQPQHF.

This rearrangement joins TRBV11-1 to TRBJ2-1, with D unresolved. CDR3 length: 11 residues. The V gene's germline CDR1 is SGHAT and CDR2 FQDESV (reference sequence). Trimming cost V 3 bases and J 5 bases, with 2 bases left between them. The CDR3 here is CASSFNNEQFF. DNA for the CDR3: TGTGCCAGCAGCTTTAACAATGAGCAGTTCTTC.